This entry features one TCR beta chain sequence. The record originates from a study of response to subunit inactivated influenza vaccine. The CDR3 loop spans 12 amino acids. Germline lookup yields CDR1 SEHNR and CDR2 FQNEAQ (reference sequence). Trimming took 4 bases from V and 3 from J, leaving 6 bases between them. TCRdb independently ran MiXCR on the RT-PCR reads; one entry per CDR3 protein. The sample shows 400,000 to 650,000 distinct CDR3 sequences, roughly 7.6% of them seen only once. This clonotype originated in a man between 50 and 69 years old who received an inactivated influenza vaccine. The sequenced sample was PBMCs from blood, obtained less than 30 months after vaccination. The chain couples TRBV7-9 to TRBJ1-1; D remains unclear. CDR3 DNA sequence: TGTGCCAGCAGCTACCGGGACACTGAAGCTTTCTTT. Protein product: CASSYRDTEAFF.